These 9 T cell receptor beta chains were sequenced from one sample in a study of cytotoxic CD8 clonotypes in ibrutinib-treated CLL. Libraries were prepared by immunoSEQ multiplex PCR; TCRdb keeps only in-frame clonotypes and omits some of them. Here the sample spans over 120,000 clones, around 80% being singletons. The sequenced sample was PBMCs, obtained after 36 months of ibrutinib treatment. The receptors come from a human donor with chronic lymphocytic leukemia.

The chain links TRBV10-1 to TRBJ2-7, with TRBD2 identical over 7 bases. CDR3 size: 15 residues. Looked up from germline, CDR1 is WNHNN and CDR2 is SYGVQD (reference sequence). The V gene end was trimmed by 3 bases and the J gene end by 7 bases; junction bases not matched to a gene: 12. In DNA form, the CDR3 reads TGCGCCAGCAGTGACCACGAGCGGGACCCCGGGGAGCAGTACTTC. It translates to CASSDHERDPGEQYF.

This chain's CDR3 is CASSPHLGIYHTGELFF. In nucleotides, the CDR3 is TGTGCCAGCAGCCCCCACCTGGGCATATACCACACCGGGGAGCTGTTTTTT. The J gene is TRBJ2-2, the V gene TRBV7-9; D is unclear. The CDR3 runs to 17 residues. The ends were cut back, 5 bases at V and 3 bases at J, with 19 bases in the middle. CDR1 and CDR2 (germline): SEHNR, FQNEAQ (reference sequence).

V and J are TRBV5-1 and TRBJ1-2, with 7 bases aligning to TRBD1. CDR3 length: 15 residues. The germline V gene has CDR1 SGHRS and CDR2 YFSETQ. V was pared by 0 bases and J by 2 bases, with 4 bases of the junction left unmatched. CDR3 DNA: TGCGCCAGCAGCTTGGGACAGGGAAGGAACTATGGCTACACCTTC. This gives the protein CASSLGQGRNYGYTF.

The chain is built from TRBV19 and TRBJ1-5, with unresolved D. Germline V lookup: CDR1 LNHDA, CDR2 SQIVND (reference sequence). Trimming left V 1 base short and J 9 bases short, with 7 bases between. There are 12 residues in the CDR3. The CDR3 is CASSIVGRPQHF. The CDR3 DNA follows: TGTGCCAGTAGTATAGTGGGGAGGCCCCAGCATTTT.

CDR3 loop: CATSRDYQEGYGYTF. CDR3 coding DNA: TGTGCCACCAGCAGAGATTACCAGGAGGGCTATGGCTACACCTTC. The chain recombines TRBV15 with TRBJ1-2; no clear D gene. V was clipped by 0 bases and J by 4 bases, with 12 bases between them. The CDR3 sequence is 15 residues long. In germline, CDR1 is LNHNV, CDR2 YYDKDF (reference sequence).

The chain joins TRBV5-6 to TRBJ1-2; the D is unclear. Trimming left V 1 base short and J 2 bases short, with 9 bases between. The germline V gene encodes CDR1 SGHDT and CDR2 YYEEEE. The CDR3 totals 14 residues. The CDR3 nucleotides read TGTGCCAGCAGCTTGTCTGTCGGAAACTATGGCTACACCTTC. This gives the protein CASSLSVGNYGYTF.

The chain combines TRBV6-1 with TRBJ1-1; D is perhaps TRBD1 (5 bases). Per the germline V gene, CDR1 is MNHNS and CDR2 is SASEGT. The V end was cut by 6 bases, the J end by 4 bases, with 15 bases between. The CDR3 consists of 14 residues. The CDR3 nucleotides read TGTGCCAGCAGCCGACAGCCGATTGGCACTGAAGCTTTCTTT. Translating gives CASSRQPIGTEAFF.

This chain connects TRBV6-5 to TRBJ1-1, with D hard to call. Germline V gene lookup returns CDR1 MNHEY and CDR2 SVGAGI. Trimming stripped 2 bases from V and 4 bases from J, with 14 bases between. The CDR3 length is 15 residues. The DNA for the CDR3 is TGTGCCAGCAGTTACGGGTCCCGGGTGGCCACTGAAGCTTTCTTT. Translating gives CASSYGSRVATEAFF.

The chain uses TRBV7-9 and TRBJ2-2; tentatively, D is TRBD1 or TRBD2 (6 bases each). This CDR3 has 16 residues. Germline V CDR1 and CDR2: SEHNR, FQNEAQ (reference sequence). Trimming cost V 2 bases and J 2 bases, with 12 bases left between them. The CDR3 nucleotides are TGTGCCAGCAGCTTAAGGGGGGACATCAACACCGGGGAGCTGTTTTTT. Its protein product is CASSLRGDINTGELFF.